This T cell receptor (beta chain) was recovered during a study of CD8 T cells in ankylosing spondylitis. General study points: Disease-linked clones were found to be CD8+ and relatively rare in peripheral blood. Seemingly characteristic of ankylosing spondylitis blood was a TCR beta motif consisting of roughly 8 highly homologous variants.

Molecular-barcoded quantitative 5'-RACE produced these TCR beta libraries. TCRdb reprocessed the 5' RACE reads via MiXCR and lists one record per CDR3 protein. The repertoire holds around 770,000 distinct CDR3 sequences, with roughly 19% as singletons. This clonotype occurred many times. What it binds is not known. The CDR3 is 14 residues long. Looked up from germline, CDR1 is SGHRS and CDR2 is YFSETQ. V was trimmed by 4 bases and J by 7 bases, leaving 12 bases between them. The rearrangement uses TRBV5-1 and TRBJ1-6, with a tentative D call TRBD1 (6 bases). The sample comprised blood, either unsorted or a sorted T cell fraction (not recorded which). The TCR comes from a male donor with ankylosing spondylitis. CDR3 sequence: CASSLQGKNSPLHF. The CDR3 bases are TGCGCCAGCAGCCTACAGGGCAAGAATTCACCCCTCCACTTT.